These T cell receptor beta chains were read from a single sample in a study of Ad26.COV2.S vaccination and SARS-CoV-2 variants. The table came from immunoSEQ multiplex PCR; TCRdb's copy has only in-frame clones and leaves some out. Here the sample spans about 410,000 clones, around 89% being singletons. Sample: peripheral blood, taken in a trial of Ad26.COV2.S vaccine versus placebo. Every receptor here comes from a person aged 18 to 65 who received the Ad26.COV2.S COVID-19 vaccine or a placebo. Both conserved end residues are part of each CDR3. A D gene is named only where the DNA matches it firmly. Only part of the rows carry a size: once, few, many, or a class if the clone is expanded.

DNA: TGTGCCAGCAGTGACAGGGACAGCGAAAAACTGTTTTTT
CDR3: CASSDRDSEKLFF
D: TRBD1
size: -
J: TRBJ1-4
V: TRBV6-4

DNA: TGTGCCAGCAGTGAAGGATGGGGGTGGGGTAGCACAGATACGCAGTATTTT
CDR3: CASSEGWGWGSTDTQYF
D: -
size: -
J: TRBJ2-3
V: TRBV2

DNA: TGCAGCGCTTCACCGATTCCAGGGGGCGCCTATGGCTACACCTTC
CDR3: CSASPIPGGAYGYTF
D: TRBD1
size: -
J: TRBJ1-2
V: TRBV29-1

DNA: TGTGCCAGCAGCTTAGAGACAGGGCCTAATGAAAAACTGTTTTTT
CDR3: CASSLETGPNEKLFF
D: TRBD1
size: -
J: TRBJ1-4
V: TRBV7-8

DNA: TGTGCCAGCAGCTTATCCCCCGGGACGGCCTACGAGCAGTACTTC
CDR3: CASSLSPGTAYEQYF
D: -
size: -
J: TRBJ2-7
V: TRBV7-2

DNA: TGCAGCGTTGCGGAAAATGAGCAGTTCTTC
CDR3: CSVAENEQFF
D: -
size: -
J: TRBJ2-1
V: TRBV29-1

DNA: TGTGCCAGTAGTACTAGCGGGAGCAGCCAGACCCAGTACTTC
CDR3: CASSTSGSSQTQYF
D: TRBD2
size: -
J: TRBJ2-5
V: TRBV19

DNA: TGTGCCAGCAGTGAACTAAGAACTGCCCAAGAGACCCAGTACTTC
CDR3: CASSELRTAQETQYF
D: -
size: once
J: TRBJ2-5
V: TRBV6-1

DNA: TGTGCCAGCAGCCAAGGCGGTTGGGGTGCGGGCGGAGCCTACGAGCAGTACTTC
CDR3: CASSQGGWGAGGAYEQYF
D: -
size: -
J: TRBJ2-7
V: TRBV3-1/TRBV3-2

DNA: TGCGCCAGCAGCCGGACTAGCGGGAATCCCGAGCAGTACTTC
CDR3: CASSRTSGNPEQYF
D: TRBD2
size: -
J: TRBJ2-7
V: TRBV4-1

DNA: TGTGCCAGTTCAGACCGAGCGGGTGCGTATGGCTACACCTTC
CDR3: CASSDRAGAYGYTF
D: -
size: -
J: TRBJ1-2
V: TRBV19

DNA: TGCGCCAGCAGCCAAGCGGGGGGACAGGGGACCTACGAGCAGTACTTC
CDR3: CASSQAGGQGTYEQYF
D: TRBD1
size: -
J: TRBJ2-7
V: TRBV4-1

DNA: TGCGCCAGCACCGAGAGCGACGGGGGGTATGGCTACACCTTC
CDR3: CASTESDGGYGYTF
D: -
size: -
J: TRBJ1-2
V: TRBV5-1

DNA: TGTGCCAGCAGTTTAGCGCCCGAGGATACAGATACGCAGTATTTT
CDR3: CASSLAPEDTDTQYF
D: -
size: -
J: TRBJ2-3
V: TRBV28

DNA: TGTGCCAGCAGCACAAAGGGGGGACGCAACTATGGCTACACCTTC
CDR3: CASSTKGGRNYGYTF
D: -
size: -
J: TRBJ1-2
V: TRBV7-9

DNA: TGTGCCATCAGTGAACTAGCGGGAGTGGATGGTACGCAGTATTTT
CDR3: CAISELAGVDGTQYF
D: TRBD2
size: -
J: TRBJ2-3
V: TRBV10-3

DNA: TGTGCCAGCAGTTTTCGAGGTTTGAGTTCACCCCTCCACTTT
CDR3: CASSFRGLSSPLHF
D: -
size: -
J: TRBJ1-6
V: TRBV28

DNA: TGTGCCAGCATCACCGACAGGGGCAATGAGCAGTTCTTC
CDR3: CASITDRGNEQFF
D: TRBD1
size: -
J: TRBJ2-1
V: TRBV19

DNA: TGCGCCAGCAGCTCCTTAGCGGGAGGGTGGACAGATACGCAGTATTTT
CDR3: CASSSLAGGWTDTQYF
D: TRBD2
size: -
J: TRBJ2-3
V: TRBV5-1

DNA: TGTGCCAGCAGTTTCCCTTTACGGGAGGAAAATGGCTACACCTTC
CDR3: CASSFPLREENGYTF
D: -
size: -
J: TRBJ1-2
V: TRBV28

DNA: TGTGCCAGCAATAGACAGGGGGCGGGCACCGGGGAGCTGTTTTTT
CDR3: CASNRQGAGTGELFF
D: TRBD1
size: -
J: TRBJ2-2
V: TRBV6-5

DNA: TGTGCCATCAGCTCCCCGGTGGGAACAGGCAATGAGCAGTTCTTC
CDR3: CAISSPVGTGNEQFF
D: -
size: -
J: TRBJ2-1
V: TRBV10-3

DNA: TGCGCCAGCAGCCAAGAGGAGGGGGCAGGGCCGGGAAACACCATATATTTT
CDR3: CASSQEEGAGPGNTIYF
D: TRBD1
size: -
J: TRBJ1-3
V: TRBV4-1

DNA: TGTGCCAGCAGCTTGGAGGCGGGAGGGTCCTACGAGCAGTACTTC
CDR3: CASSLEAGGSYEQYF
D: TRBD2
size: -
J: TRBJ2-7
V: TRBV7-3

DNA: TGTGCCAGCAGCTTAGGGGACAGGGACGCAGATACGCAGTATTTT
CDR3: CASSLGDRDADTQYF
D: TRBD1
size: -
J: TRBJ2-3
V: TRBV11-2

DNA: TGTGCCAGCAGCCGTCCGGTGGGCGTCGTAATAACTGAAGCTTTCTTT
CDR3: CASSRPVGVVITEAFF
D: -
size: -
J: TRBJ1-1
V: TRBV7-9

DNA: TGTGCCAGTAGTATAGACCGGAACCCCGGACAGGTGGGGCAGCCCCAGCATTTT
CDR3: CASSIDRNPGQVGQPQHF
D: TRBD1
size: -
J: TRBJ1-5
V: TRBV19

DNA: TGTGCCTGGAGTGACTCGTCCGGGACTGAAGCTTTCTTT
CDR3: CAWSDSSGTEAFF
D: -
size: -
J: TRBJ1-1
V: TRBV30

DNA: TGTGCCAGCAGCGCCTTAGCTGGTCCTGGCCAAGAGACCCAGTACTTC
CDR3: CASSALAGPGQETQYF
D: -
size: -
J: TRBJ2-5
V: TRBV9

DNA: TGTGCCAGCAAAGACAGGGTTAGCAATCAGCCCCAGCATTTT
CDR3: CASKDRVSNQPQHF
D: TRBD1
size: -
J: TRBJ1-5
V: TRBV27

DNA: TGCGCCAGCAGCTTTAGCGGAGCACGCACAGATACGCAGTATTTT
CDR3: CASSFSGARTDTQYF
D: -
size: -
J: TRBJ2-3
V: TRBV5-1

DNA: TGCGCCAGCAGCAAGGGACTAGCGGGGCTTCAAGAGACCCAGTACTTC
CDR3: CASSKGLAGLQETQYF
D: TRBD2
size: -
J: TRBJ2-5
V: TRBV4-1

DNA: TGTGCCAGCGGTTTCGGCAGGGACTACGAGCAGTACTTC
CDR3: CASGFGRDYEQYF
D: -
size: -
J: TRBJ2-7
V: TRBV6-5

DNA: TGTGCCAGCGACCTCGGCCCAGGGGGCCCTAGCGGGAGCATCACAGATACGCAGTATTTT
CDR3: CASDLGPGGPSGSITDTQYF
D: TRBD2
size: -
J: TRBJ2-3
V: TRBV7-6

DNA: TGTGCCAGCAGCTTAACCAGGGAAGAGACCCAGTACTTC
CDR3: CASSLTREETQYF
D: -
size: few
J: TRBJ2-5
V: TRBV7-3

DNA: TGTGCCAGCAGTTTATTAAGGGGGGGAGGATCACCCCTCCACTTT
CDR3: CASSLLRGGGSPLHF
D: -
size: -
J: TRBJ1-6
V: TRBV28

DNA: TGTGCCAGCAGCTTACTATCAGCAGGGATAGTCTACGAGCAGTACTTC
CDR3: CASSLLSAGIVYEQYF
D: -
size: -
J: TRBJ2-7
V: TRBV5-8

DNA: TGTGCCAGTAGTATCACCGGGGGGGGAGAGACCCAGTACTTC
CDR3: CASSITGGGETQYF
D: TRBD2
size: few
J: TRBJ2-5
V: TRBV19

DNA: TGTGCCAGCAGTTACACTCACCTGACCGGGGAGCTGTTTTTT
CDR3: CASSYTHLTGELFF
D: -
size: once
J: TRBJ2-2
V: TRBV6-6

DNA: TGTGCCAGCACCACAGGTCACTATGGCTACACCTTC
CDR3: CASTTGHYGYTF
D: -
size: -
J: TRBJ1-2
V: TRBV28

DNA: TGTGCCAGCAGTTACCCCGGGACTTCTAATGAGCAGTTCTTC
CDR3: CASSYPGTSNEQFF
D: -
size: -
J: TRBJ2-1
V: TRBV2

DNA: TGTGCCAGCAGCTTAACTCAGGGCCGTGAAAAACTGTTTTTT
CDR3: CASSLTQGREKLFF
D: -
size: -
J: TRBJ1-4
V: TRBV11-3

DNA: TGTGCCAGCAGCTACCCGGGACAGGGGTCGTACGAGCAGTACTTC
CDR3: CASSYPGQGSYEQYF
D: TRBD1
size: -
J: TRBJ2-7
V: TRBV3-1/TRBV3-2

DNA: TGTGCCAGCAGCCCCCCCGTAGGGGATTCCTACGAGCAGTACTTC
CDR3: CASSPPVGDSYEQYF
D: -
size: -
J: TRBJ2-7
V: TRBV28